One sample yielded the 28 T cell receptor beta chains listed below, sequenced in a study of patients and donors after allogeneic stem cell transplantation. A single record per CDR3 protein comes from TCRdb applying MiXCR to the RT-PCR reads. Of about a million distinct CDR3 sequences listed, under 20% were seen once; the top ten hold 5% to 7.5%. The sample comprised blood, either unsorted or a sorted T cell fraction (not recorded which). The receptors were gathered from a human donor who was either an allogeneic HSCT recipient or a stem cell or donor lymphocyte infusion donor (not recorded which). It is not recorded whose cells these are; they may come from a transplant donor.

The genes are TRBV28 and TRBJ2-7; unclear D gene. Trimming stripped 6 bases from V and 3 bases from J, with 9 bases between. The V gene's germline CDR1 is MDHEN and CDR2 SYDVKM. This CDR3 is 12 amino acids long. The CDR3 loop is CASSPWDYEQYF. In DNA form, the CDR3 reads TGTGCCAGCAGCCCCTGGGACTACGAGCAGTACTTC. The complete variable domain, with remaining parts taken from reference TRBV28 and TRBJ2-7, reads DVKVTQSSRYLVKRTGEKVFLECVQDMDHENMFWYRQDPGLGLRLIYFSYDVKMKEKGDIPEGYSVSREKKERFSLILESASTNQTSMYLCASSPWDYEQYFGPGTRLTVT.

The V gene is TRBV5-1, the J gene TRBJ2-6; 8 nucleotides agree with TRBD1. J lost 3 bases, V lost 0 bases, and 8 bases had no gene match. Germline V gene sequence: CDR1 SGHRS, CDR2 YFSETQ. The CDR3 totals 18 residues. CDR3 sequence (DNA): TGCGCCAGCAGCTTGGAGCCTCAGGGGGCGGTTGGGGCCAACGTCCTGACTTTC. This codes for CASSLEPQGAVGANVLTF.

This chain links TRBV5-4 with TRBJ2-7, with 10 bases matching TRBD1. The CDR3 is 15 amino acids. Germline V gene lookup returns CDR1 SGHNT and CDR2 YYREEE (reference sequence). V lost 4 bases and J lost 0; bases outside the gene matches: 4. CDR3 in DNA: TGTGCCAGCAGCACGGGACAGGGGAGCTCCTACGAGCAGTACTTC. As protein: CASSTGQGSSYEQYF.

This clonotype was seen a few times. The rearrangement links TRBV12-3 or TRBV12-4 to TRBJ2-3; no firm D call. Deletions cut 5 bases from V and 0 bases from J, with 18 bases between. The CDR3 runs 17 residues. CDR3 bases: TGTGCCAGCAGTCCTCGGGTCAGGCCCTCTAGCACAGATACGCAGTATTTT. Protein product: CASSPRVRPSSTDTQYF.

This clonotype occurred a few times. The rearrangement uses TRBV7-8 and TRBJ2-7; the D is unclear. The CDR3 is made up of 15 amino acids. The ends were cut back, 0 bases at V and 0 bases at J, with 9 bases in the middle. Per germline, CDR1 SGHVS and CDR2 FQNEAQ. CDR3 sequence reads: CASSLASVLSYEQYF. The CDR3, as DNA: TGTGCCAGCAGCTTAGCGAGCGTCCTCTCCTACGAGCAGTACTTC.

In this sample, this clonotype turned up a few times. The CDR3 loop reads CASSLQQGASYEQYF. CDR3 nucleotide sequence: TGTGCCAGCAGCTTACAACAGGGGGCATCCTACGAGCAGTACTTC. This rearrangement joins TRBV7-2 to TRBJ2-7; 9 bases line up with TRBD1. CDR3 length: 15 residues. Germline CDR1 is SGHTA and CDR2 is FQGNSA. V was pared by 2 bases and J by 1 base, with 3 bases of the junction left unmatched.

The rearrangement joins TRBV6-1 to TRBJ2-1; D gene unclear. V was cut by 1 base and J by 9 bases, with 16 bases left in between. Germline assignment: CDR1 MNHNS and CDR2 SASEGT. The CDR3 is made up of 15 amino acids. The DNA of the CDR3 is TGTGCCAGCAGTGAAGGCTCCGTGCCCATCGGTGAGCAGTTCTTC. The encoded protein is CASSEGSVPIGEQFF.

There are a few counts of this clonotype. J is TRBJ2-3 and V is TRBV4-1, with TRBD2 as a possible D gene (5 bases). Germline assignment: CDR1 MGHRA and CDR2 YSYEKL. This CDR3 contains 16 residues. V shed 2 bases and J shed 0 bases, with 12 bases lying between them. In nucleotides, the CDR3 is TGCGCCAGCAGCCAATTCGGAGGCGGAAGCACAGATACGCAGTATTTT. This sequence encodes CASSQFGGGSTDTQYF.

In this sample, this clonotype turned up a few times. CDR3 loop: CASSEYGLAESYEQYF. CDR3 nucleotide sequence: TGTGCCAGCAGTGAATACGGGCTAGCGGAGTCCTACGAGCAGTACTTC. The chain is built from TRBV6-1 and TRBJ2-7, with TRBD2 matching over 7 bases. The V gene's germline CDR1 is MNHNS and CDR2 SASEGT. The CDR3 consists of 16 residues. Trimming removed 2 bases from V and 1 base from J; junction bases left unmatched: 8.

The gene calls are TRBV29-1 and TRBJ2-3; the match to TRBD2 covers 7 bases. Germline assignment: CDR1 SQVTM and CDR2 ANQGSEA. CDR3 length equals 14 residues. J lost 0 bases, V lost 5 bases, and 5 bases had no gene match. CDR3 DNA sequence: TGCAGCGTTCCAGCGGGAATAAGCACAGATACGCAGTATTTT. This gives the protein CSVPAGISTDTQYF.

Only a few counts were recorded for this clonotype. The chain recombines TRBV15 with TRBJ2-7; 7 bases align to TRBD1. From germline, CDR1 is LNHNV and CDR2 YYDKDF (reference sequence). This CDR3 comprises 17 residues. The J segment lost 2 bases and the V segment lost 0 bases, leaving 10 bases of the junction unmatched. The CDR3 DNA reads TGTGCCACCAGCAGAGATCCCTCCTGGGGGACAGCCTACGAGCAGTACTTC. This encodes CATSRDPSWGTAYEQYF.

This clonotype turned up a few times. The chain links TRBV30 to TRBJ2-7; possible D gene TRBD1, 6 bases. Trimming took 1 base from V and 6 from J, leaving 13 bases between them. Germline CDR1 is GTSNPN and CDR2 is SVGIG (reference sequence). The CDR3 is 13 amino acids. The CDR3 nucleotides are TGTGCCTGGAGTGGGGACACCTACACCGAGCAGTACTTC. It yields the protein CAWSGDTYTEQYF.

The chain has TRBV19 and TRBJ1-1, with D uncertain. The V gene's germline CDR1 is LNHDA and CDR2 SQIVND (reference sequence). Trimming pared 7 bases from V and 0 bases from J, leaving 9 bases between. The length of the CDR3 is 13 residues. The CDR3 DNA follows: TGTGCCAGTATAGGACGGGTGAACACTGAAGCTTTCTTT. It is translated as CASIGRVNTEAFF.

The rearrangement uses TRBV28 and TRBJ1-5; 9 bases line up with TRBD1. V shed 7 bases, J shed 7 bases, and the junction held 11 bases outside the gene matches. This CDR3 is 15 amino acids long. CDR1 is MDHEN and CDR2 is SYDVKM in the germline V gene. The CDR3 nucleotides are TGTGCCAGCACCCTTGGGACAGGGATTAGGCAGCCCCAGCATTTT. It specifies CASTLGTGIRQPQHF.

This clonotype was observed a handful of times. The V call is TRBV5-1, the J call TRBJ1-4, with D hard to call. V dropped 4 bases and J dropped 7 bases, with 8 bases sitting between them. Germline-derived CDR1 and CDR2 are SGHRS and YFSETQ. The CDR3 is 12 amino acids. For the CDR3, the DNA is TGCGCCAGCAGCCCGGGGAGTGAAAAACTGTTTTTT. This translates into CASSPGSEKLFF.

V is TRBV12-3 or TRBV12-4 and J is TRBJ1-1; D is undetermined. V was trimmed by 6 bases and J by 3 bases, leaving 5 bases between them. CDR3 length equals 11 residues. The CDR3 region has the DNA TGTGCCAGCAGACAGTACACTGAAGCTTTCTTT. Protein sequence: CASRQYTEAFF.

V usage is TRBV20-1 and J usage is TRBJ2-3, with 9 bases that match TRBD1. V lost 6 bases to trimming and J lost 7 bases; unmatched junction nucleotides: 11. From germline, CDR1 is DFQATT and CDR2 SNEGSKA (reference sequence). This CDR3 has 14 amino acids. The DNA for the CDR3 is TGCAGTGCCCATTGGGACAGGGATAAAAATACGCAGTATTTT. It yields the protein CSAHWDRDKNTQYF.

The V call is TRBV30, the J call TRBJ1-3, with D uncertain. V was trimmed by 1 base and J by 0 bases, leaving 4 bases between them. This CDR3 region has 13 residues. CDR1 is GTSNPN and CDR2 is SVGIG in the germline V gene (reference sequence). The CDR3 DNA sequence: TGTGCCTGGAGTGCCAGCTCTGGAAACACCATATATTTT. This sequence encodes CAWSASSGNTIYF. Supplemented by reference TRBV30 and TRBJ1-3, the full variable domain reads SQTIHQWPATLVQPVGSPLSLECTVEGTSNPNLYWYRQAAGRGLQLLFYSVGIGQISSEVPQNLSASRPQDRQFILSSKKLLLSDSGFYLCAWSASSGNTIYFGEGSWLTVV.

This clonotype showed up many times. The chain recombines TRBV6-6 with TRBJ2-5, with 9 bases that match TRBD2. In germline, CDR1 is MNHNY, CDR2 SVGAGI (reference sequence). The V gene end was trimmed by 5 bases and the J gene end by 5 bases; junction bases not matched to a gene: 0. CDR3 size: 12 residues. CDR3 nucleotide sequence: TGTGCCAGCAGTGCGGGGGGGGAGACCCAGTACTTC. Protein product: CASSAGGETQYF.

The chain couples TRBV25-1 to TRBJ2-3; TRBD1 matches 7 bases. The trim removed 6 bases at V and 2 bases at J, leaving 5 bases unmatched. There are 14 residues in the CDR3. Germline V gene sequence: CDR1 MGHDK, CDR2 SYGVNS. The CDR3: CASRGGDFTDTQYF. DNA for the CDR3: TGTGCCAGCAGAGGGGGCGACTTCACAGATACGCAGTATTTT.

V is TRBV24-1 and J is TRBJ2-3; 9 nucleotides match TRBD2. Germline-derived CDR1 and CDR2 are KGHDR and SFDVKD. This CDR3 is 18 amino acids long. V lost 4 bases, J lost 4 bases, and 14 bases stayed unmatched. The CDR3 protein is CATSDPAGVAGGSDTQYF. DNA of the CDR3: TGTGCCACCAGTGACCCCGCTGGTGTGGCGGGAGGGTCAGATACGCAGTATTTT.

This clonotype has only a few counts. The chain is built from TRBV6-2 or TRBV6-3 and TRBJ1-1; a possible D gene is TRBD1 (5 bases). CDR1 and CDR2 from the germline V gene are MNHEY and SVGEGT. This CDR3 comprises 15 residues. V lost 5 bases and J lost 10, with 23 bases in between. CDR3 loop: CASSAYSQAPGGAFF. CDR3 nucleotide sequence: TGTGCCAGCAGTGCATATTCACAGGCCCCCGGGGGAGCTTTCTTT.

This chain links TRBV20-1 with TRBJ2-7; 7 bases line up with TRBD2. The CDR3 is made up of 14 amino acids. V dropped 0 bases and J dropped 6; count of bases not matched to a gene: 8. Per the germline V gene, CDR1 is DFQATT and CDR2 is SNEGSKA (reference sequence). The DNA of the CDR3 is TGCAGTGCTAGAGATGGTGCGGGGGTGGTCGAGCAGTACTTC. It is translated as CSARDGAGVVEQYF.

The V call is TRBV12-3 or TRBV12-4, the J call TRBJ1-2; 7 nucleotides line up with TRBD1. V was pared by 5 bases and J by 7 bases, with 7 bases of the junction left unmatched. The length of the CDR3 is 13 residues. CDR3 DNA: TGTGCCAGCAGTACACAGGGGTCTCGTGGCTACACCTTC. It codes for CASSTQGSRGYTF.

The J gene is TRBJ1-3, the V gene TRBV6-1, with D hard to call. Between the trimmed V and J ends, which lost 6 bases and 1 base, there was a span of 7 bases. CDR3 length: 13 residues. CDR1 and CDR2 from the germline V gene are MNHNS and SASEGT. CDR3 bases: TGTGCCAGCAGGCTGAATTCTGGAAACACCATATATTTT. It translates to CASRLNSGNTIYF.

This chain joins TRBV6-2 or TRBV6-3 and TRBJ2-7; D gene ambiguous. V was shortened by 2 bases and J by 2 bases, with 10 bases between the two germline ends. There are 14 residues in the CDR3. In germline, CDR1 is MNHEY, CDR2 SVGEGT. The CDR3 loop reads CASSYRSVAYEQYF. As DNA, the CDR3 is TGTGCCAGCAGTTACAGGTCGGTCGCCTACGAGCAGTACTTC.

This clonotype was observed a few times. The chain carries TRBV10-3 and TRBJ1-2; D uncertain. The CDR3 sequence is 11 residues long. From germline, CDR1 is ENHRY and CDR2 SYGVKD. The V end was cut by 8 bases, the J end by 7 bases, with 11 bases between. CDR3 coding DNA: TGTGCCATCCACGATGTCCTTGGCTACACCTTC. It specifies CAIHDVLGYTF.

This clonotype was seen more than once but under ten times. The CDR3 protein is CASSLWRGGRSYNEQFF. CDR3 sequence (DNA): TGTGCCAGCAGTTTGTGGCGGGGGGGCCGGTCCTACAATGAGCAGTTCTTC. The rearrangement uses TRBV12-3 or TRBV12-4 and TRBJ2-1; 9 bases are shared with TRBD2. The CDR3 loop spans 17 amino acids. V was clipped by 3 bases and J by 1 base; unmatched bases: 7.